This is a list of T cell receptor beta chains from one sample in a study of CXCR3-negative and CXCR3-positive naive CD8 T cells. No DNA is given; TCRdb re-called the 5' RACE reads and lists each CDR3 protein once. Recorded for this sample: 150,000 to 180,000 distinct CDR3 sequences. Specimen: naive CXCR3+ CD8+ T cells from blood. These receptors were obtained from a human donor in good health. Some clones in this sample may be carry-over from other donors' samples. Each CDR3 is given with its conserved first and last residue. Each record gives: J gene, V gene, CDR3 protein.

J gene: TRBJ2-1
V gene: TRBV19
CDR3 protein: CASSMEPGEWVGNEQFF

J gene: TRBJ2-7
V gene: TRBV28
CDR3 protein: CAGSLRTGDEQYF

J gene: TRBJ2-1
V gene: TRBV5-6
CDR3 protein: CASSLGLAGAVEQFF

J gene: TRBJ2-1
V gene: TRBV27
CDR3 protein: CASSPLAGNSYNEQFF

J gene: TRBJ2-5
V gene: TRBV4-2
CDR3 protein: CASSEGGGPQETQYF

J gene: TRBJ2-1
V gene: TRBV7-3
CDR3 protein: CASSSSGSYNEQFF

J gene: TRBJ2-1
V gene: TRBV5-5
CDR3 protein: CASSLATSGARNEQFF

J gene: TRBJ2-7
V gene: TRBV21-1
CDR3 protein: CASSNVGDRAYEQYF

J gene: TRBJ1-1
V gene: TRBV29-1
CDR3 protein: CSVDPHGRDTEAFF

J gene: TRBJ2-5
V gene: TRBV21-1
CDR3 protein: CASSKVIELAGSPGETQYF

J gene: TRBJ2-7
V gene: TRBV6-2/TRBV6-3
CDR3 protein: CASSYSPGTGDEQYF